Following are 8 T cell receptor beta chains from one sample sequenced in a study of CD8 T cells in Susac syndrome. With random hexamers, reverse transcription was performed on about 0.5 to 1 ug of RNA. TCRdb passed the immunoSEQ multiplex PCR reads through MiXCR, listing each CDR3 protein once. The sample consists of over 350,000 distinct CDR3 sequences, approximately 85% of them appearing once. The sequencing sample was made of CD8+ T cells from PBMCs. The receptors here all came from a human donor with multiple sclerosis.

This clonotype occurred a few times. The chain is built from TRBV5-6 and TRBJ2-7; 8 nucleotides align to TRBD1. V was clipped by 0 bases and J by 5 bases; unmatched bases: 4. Germline CDR1 SGHDT, CDR2 YYEEEE. CDR3 length: 14 amino acids. This CDR3 reads CASSLVDRDHEQYF. As DNA, the CDR3 is TGTGCCAGCAGCTTGGTGGACAGGGACCACGAGCAGTACTTC.

This sequence joins TRBV2 and TRBJ1-5, with D hard to call. The CDR3 is 15 amino acids. The ends were cut back, 8 bases at V and 2 bases at J, with 16 bases in the middle. CDR1 and CDR2 from the germline V gene are SNHLY and FYNNEI. The CDR3: CASRQSWGGNQPQHF. In DNA, the CDR3 is TGTGCCAGCCGTCAGAGTTGGGGTGGCAATCAGCCCCAGCATTTT.

The rearrangement links TRBV28 to TRBJ2-5; 8 bases line up with TRBD2. Germline V CDR1 and CDR2: MDHEN, SYDVKM. V shed 6 bases, J shed 1 base, and the junction held 16 bases outside the gene matches. This CDR3 region has 18 residues. The DNA of the CDR3 is TGTGCCAGCAGACGCTACTCCGGGACTAGACTCCCCCAAGAGACCCAGTACTTC. It specifies CASRRYSGTRLPQETQYF. The complete variable domain, with remaining parts taken from reference TRBV28 and TRBJ2-5, reads DVKVTQSSRYLVKRTGEKVFLECVQDMDHENMFWYRQDPGLGLRLIYFSYDVKMKEKGDIPEGYSVSREKKERFSLILESASTNQTSMYLCASRRYSGTRLPQETQYFGPGTRLLVL.

This chain connects TRBV7-9 to TRBJ2-1, with TRBD1 identical over 9 bases. The CDR3 is 16 amino acids. CDR1 SEHNR and CDR2 FQNEAQ come from the germline V gene (reference sequence). Trimming at V came to 5 bases and at J to 4 bases, leaving 9 bases not matched to a gene. The CDR3 DNA is TGTGCCAGCAGCCAGTCCGCGGACAGGGGATACAATGAGCAGTTCTTC. It yields the protein CASSQSADRGYNEQFF.

This chain connects TRBV4-1 to TRBJ2-7; D gene uncertain. The length of the CDR3 is 14 residues. Germline V gene sequence: CDR1 MGHRA, CDR2 YSYEKL. Trimming removed 0 bases at V and 2 bases at J, with 8 bases between. The CDR3 spells CASSQELQTYEQYF. CDR3 sequence (DNA): TGCGCCAGCAGCCAAGAGTTACAGACCTACGAGCAGTACTTC.

The rearrangement uses TRBV4-1 and TRBJ1-1, with D possibly being TRBD1 (6 bases). The length of the CDR3 is 14 residues. V was clipped by 4 bases and J by 5 bases, with 14 bases between them. Germline V CDR1 and CDR2: MGHRA, YSYEKL. CDR3 region: CASSLSGQPTEAFF. The CDR3 DNA is TGCGCCAGCAGCCTTTCAGGACAGCCGACTGAAGCTTTCTTT.

This chain connects TRBV7-9 to TRBJ1-1, with D perhaps matching TRBD1 (5 bases). The length of the CDR3 is 14 residues. The germline V gene has CDR1 SEHNR and CDR2 FQNEAQ (reference sequence). The ends were cut back, 5 bases at V and 5 bases at J, with 15 bases in the middle. Written as DNA, the CDR3 is TGTGCCAGCAGCCCCGCCGGGGGGAGTACTGAAGCTTTCTTT. This codes for CASSPAGGSTEAFF.

V gene TRBV3-1 combines with J gene TRBJ2-3; D call uncertain. Germline assignment: CDR1 LGHDT and CDR2 YNNKEL (reference sequence). The V end lost 1 base, the J end lost 10 bases, and 24 bases lay between the germline ends. The CDR3 has 17 residues. The CDR3 region is CASSQVYTARRLFPQYF. CDR3 bases: TGTGCCAGCAGCCAAGTTTACACCGCTCGCCGTTTATTCCCGCAGTATTTT.